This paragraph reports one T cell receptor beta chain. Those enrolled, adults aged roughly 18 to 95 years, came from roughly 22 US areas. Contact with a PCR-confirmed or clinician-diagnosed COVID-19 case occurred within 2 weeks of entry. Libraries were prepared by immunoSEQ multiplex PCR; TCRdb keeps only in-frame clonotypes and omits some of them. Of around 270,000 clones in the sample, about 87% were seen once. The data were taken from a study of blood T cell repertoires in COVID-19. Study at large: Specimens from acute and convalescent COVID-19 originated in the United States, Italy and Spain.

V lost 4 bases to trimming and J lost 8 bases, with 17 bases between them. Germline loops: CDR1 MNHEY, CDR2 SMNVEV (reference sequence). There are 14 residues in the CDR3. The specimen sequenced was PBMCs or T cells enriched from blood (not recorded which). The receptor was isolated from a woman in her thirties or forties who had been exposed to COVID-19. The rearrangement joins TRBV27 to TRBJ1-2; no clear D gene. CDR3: CASSSHRSDWGYTF. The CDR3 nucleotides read TGTGCCAGCAGTTCTCATAGGAGTGATTGGGGCTACACCTTC.